The 21 T cell receptor beta chains below were found in one sample sequenced in a study of T-cell memory formation after mild COVID-19. TCRdb ran MiXCR on the 5' RACE reads and lists one entry per CDR3 protein. The repertoire holds 500,000 to 650,000 distinct CDR3 sequences, with roughly 22% as singletons. Input material: PBMCs or a T cell subset sorted from them (not recorded which). All receptors derive from an adult woman who had mild COVID-19 (a few samples of this study predate the infection). Cell type and time point are not known.

The sample holds one count of this clonotype. The rearrangement uses TRBV5-1 and TRBJ2-7, with 8 bases matching TRBD2. The germline V gene encodes CDR1 SGHRS and CDR2 YFSETQ. V shed 0 bases and J 9 bases; nucleotides not matched to a gene: 11. This CDR3 spans 15 amino acids. CDR3 nucleotides: TGCGCCAGCAGCTTGGGAACGAGCGGGGGCGACGCGCAGTACGTC. Protein product: CASSLGTSGGDAQYV.

In this sample, this clonotype turned up a few times. The chain links TRBV7-6 to TRBJ2-7, with 10 bases aligning to TRBD2. Germline V gene data show CDR1 as SGHVS and CDR2 as FNYEAQ. This CDR3 has 14 residues. V was clipped by 2 bases and J by 6 bases; unmatched bases: 4. The CDR3 is CASSLYASGSEQYF. DNA for the CDR3: TGTGCCAGCAGCTTATATGCTAGCGGGAGCGAGCAGTACTTC.

The V and J genes are TRBV9 and TRBJ1-1; D is unresolved. This CDR3 region has 14 residues. Germline CDR1 SGDLS, CDR2 YYNGEE. The V gene lost 0 bases and the J gene lost 7 bases, with 13 bases spanning the gap. The CDR3 nucleotides read TGTGCCAGCAGCGTAGGAGTGGGAACGGTTGAAGCTTTCTTT. Protein product: CASSVGVGTVEAFF.

This clonotype occurred a few times. The chain joins TRBV12-3 or TRBV12-4 to TRBJ2-4, with TRBD1 as a possible D gene (6 bases). The CDR3 covers 14 residues. The germline V and J ends were trimmed by 9 bases and 3 bases, with 15 bases remaining between them. DNA for the CDR3: TGTGCCAGATACAGGGTAACGGACAAAAACATTCAGTACTTC. The encoded protein is CARYRVTDKNIQYF.

The gene calls are TRBV18 and TRBJ2-1; perhaps TRBD1 as D (5 bases). The ends were cut back, 10 bases at V and 0 bases at J, with 13 bases in the middle. The germline V gene encodes CDR1 KGHSH and CDR2 LQKENI. This CDR3 is 14 amino acids long. As DNA, the CDR3 is TGTGCCACCTCGAGACAGAGCTCCTACAATGAGCAGTTCTTC. The encoded protein is CATSRQSSYNEQFF. The full variable domain, rest sourced from reference TRBV18 and TRBJ2-1, is NAGVMQNPRHLVRRRGQEARLRCSPMKGHSHVYWYRQLPEEGLKFMVYLQKENIIDESGMPKERFSAEFPKEGPSILRIQQVVRGDSAAYFCATSRQSSYNEQFFGPGTRLTVL.

The chain joins TRBV7-3 to TRBJ2-2; no firm D call. The V and J ends lost 5 bases and 0 bases respectively, with 13 bases between them. This CDR3 has 16 residues. In germline, CDR1 is SGHTA, CDR2 FQGTGA. As DNA, the CDR3 is TGTGCCAGCAGCCTAAGGGTAGTCGCGAACACCGGGGAGCTGTTTTTT. Encoded protein: CASSLRVVANTGELFF.

This clonotype occurred many times. J is TRBJ2-2 and V is TRBV19; 7 positions agree with TRBD2. The V gene end was trimmed by 9 bases and the J gene end by 5 bases; junction bases not matched to a gene: 6. This CDR3 spans 13 amino acids. CDR1 and CDR2 from the germline V gene are LNHDA and SQIVND (reference sequence). The CDR3 loop reads CASSERGTGELFF. CDR3 sequence (DNA): TGTGCCAGCTCAGAGCGGGGAACCGGGGAGCTGTTTTTT. Filled out from reference TRBV19 and TRBJ2-2, the complete variable domain reads DGGITQSPKYLFRKEGQNVTLSCEQNLNHDAMYWYRQDPGQGLRLIYYSQIVNDFQKGDIAEGYSVSREKKESFPLTVTSAQKNPTAFYLCASSERGTGELFFGEGSRLTVL.

This clonotype has just a few counts. This sequence joins TRBV4-1 and TRBJ2-7, with TRBD2 identical over 9 bases. The CDR3 spans 14 residues. In germline, CDR1 is MGHRA, CDR2 YSYEKL. The junction had 5 bases not matched to a gene; V was cut back by 4 bases and J by 4 bases. CDR3 sequence reads: CASSPGAGGYEQYF. The CDR3 DNA follows: TGCGCCAGCAGCCCGGGGGCGGGAGGGTACGAGCAGTACTTC.

The chain couples TRBV9 to TRBJ2-6; 7 bases agree with TRBD1. This CDR3 spans 19 amino acids. Germline lookup yields CDR1 SGDLS and CDR2 YYNGEE. V was pared by 7 bases and J by 0 bases, with 16 bases of the junction left unmatched. The CDR3 here is CASGSSFTGQPSGANVLTF. The CDR3 DNA reads TGTGCCAGCGGAAGTTCTTTTACGGGACAGCCCTCTGGGGCCAACGTCCTGACTTTC.

The V gene is TRBV7-3, the J gene TRBJ2-3; 9 bases match TRBD2. The CDR3 has 15 residues. Germline-derived CDR1 and CDR2 are SGHTA and FQGTGA. V was clipped by 5 bases and J by 4 bases; unmatched bases: 7. The CDR3 sequence is CASSALAGAPDTQYF. The CDR3 DNA reads TGTGCCAGCAGCGCCTTAGCGGGAGCTCCAGATACGCAGTATTTT.

This clonotype was seen many times. The rearrangement joins TRBV7-9 to TRBJ2-5, with 7 bases lining up with TRBD2. V gave up 4 bases and J gave up 4 bases; unmatched junction bases: 6. Germline-derived CDR1 and CDR2 are SEHNR and FQNEAQ (reference sequence). The CDR3 has 14 residues. The CDR3 loop reads CASSSGPGGETQYF. The CDR3 DNA reads as TGTGCCAGCAGCTCGGGACCGGGGGGAGAGACCCAGTACTTC.

This clonotype has only a few counts. The DNA for the CDR3 is TGCGCCAGCAGCCAAGAGCCAGCCTATGGCTACACCTTC. This sequence encodes CASSQEPAYGYTF. The chain links TRBV4-1 to TRBJ1-2; no definite D call. With 0 bases removed from V and 4 bases from J, the gap between germline ends came to 6 bases. CDR1 is MGHRA, CDR2 YSYEKL, per germline. CDR3 length: 13 residues.

Only a few counts were recorded for this clonotype. The chain has TRBV5-1 and TRBJ2-5; D is undetermined. CDR3 length: 15 residues. V was cut by 5 bases and J by 5 bases, with 19 bases left in between. Per germline, CDR1 SGHRS and CDR2 YFSETQ. The CDR3 here is CASRPDGVVEETQYF. The CDR3 DNA reads TGCGCCAGCAGACCCGATGGGGTAGTGGAGGAGACCCAGTACTTC.

This clonotype was picked up a small number of times. The chain couples TRBV7-2 to TRBJ2-7; 10 nucleotides agree with TRBD2. The CDR3 runs to 15 residues. J gave up 4 bases and V 3 bases, and 6 bases lay outside the gene matches. Germline CDR1 and CDR2: SGHTA and FQGNSA. Here the CDR3 reads CASSLIVTSGYEQYF. As DNA, the CDR3 is TGTGCCAGCAGCTTGATTGTGACTAGCGGGTACGAGCAGTACTTC.

The V and J genes are TRBV20-1 and TRBJ1-6; D might be TRBD1 (5 bases). The V gene lost 5 bases and the J gene lost 9 bases, with 17 bases spanning the gap. CDR1 DFQATT and CDR2 SNEGSKA come from the germline V gene (reference sequence). CDR3 length equals 14 residues. The DNA for the CDR3 is TGCAGTGCTTTGCAGGGACGCCTTTTTTCACCCCTCCACTTT. Its protein is CSALQGRLFSPLHF.

V and J are TRBV9 and TRBJ2-1; either TRBD1 or TRBD2 may fit D (6 bases each). The ends were cut back, 4 bases at V and 4 bases at J, with 15 bases in the middle. The germline CDR1 and CDR2 sequences are SGDLS and YYNGEE. This CDR3 is built from 15 residues. The CDR3 sequence: CASSKGGTPYNEQFF. CDR3 DNA: TGTGCCAGCAGCAAAGGGGGGACTCCGTACAATGAGCAGTTCTTC.

The J gene is TRBJ2-4, the V gene TRBV7-6; 7 bases line up with TRBD1. The CDR3 runs 16 residues. Germline V gene lookup returns CDR1 SGHVS and CDR2 FNYEAQ. The V and J ends lost 0 bases and 2 bases, in that order; junction bases with no gene match: 4. CDR3 amino acids: CASSLATGPTKNIQYF. Here the CDR3 DNA reads TGTGCCAGCAGCTTAGCGACAGGGCCCACCAAAAACATTCAGTACTTC. Supplemented by reference TRBV7-6 and TRBJ2-4, the full variable domain reads GAGVSQSPRYKVTKRGQDVALRCDPISGHVSLYWYRQALGQGPEFLTYFNYEAQQDKSGLPNDRFSAERPEGSISTLTIQRTEQRDSAMYRCASSLATGPTKNIQYFGAGTRLSVL.

The sample holds a few counts of this clonotype. V gene TRBV5-5 combines with J gene TRBJ1-3, with D unresolved. The CDR3 covers 15 residues. The germline V gene has CDR1 SGHKS and CDR2 YYEKEE (reference sequence). V was trimmed by 0 bases and J by 0 bases, leaving 7 bases between them. CDR3 nucleotides: TGTGCCAGCAGCTTGGAGTTAAGCTCTGGAAACACCATATATTTT. This encodes CASSLELSSGNTIYF.

V gene TRBV6-5 combines with J gene TRBJ1-2, with 11 bases matching TRBD1. CDR3 length: 16 residues. Germline loops: CDR1 MNHEY, CDR2 SVGAGI. V was pared by 7 bases and J by 6 bases, with 13 bases of the junction left unmatched. The CDR3 coding sequence is TGTGCCAGCACAAATGGTCCGGGACAGGGGGTCGATGGCTACACCTTC. Translating it yields CASTNGPGQGVDGYTF.

This clonotype has more than one count but fewer than ten. CDR3 DNA sequence: TGTGCCAGCAGTCTCCGGGACAGGGTTTCTTACGAGCAGTACTTC. Its protein product is CASSLRDRVSYEQYF. V usage is TRBV6-2 or TRBV6-3 and J usage is TRBJ2-7, with 9 bases matching TRBD1. Germline values: CDR1 MNHEY, CDR2 SVGEGT. This CDR3 spans 15 amino acids. Trimming removed 5 bases from V and 4 bases from J; junction bases left unmatched: 9.

This clonotype was recorded a few times. This chain connects TRBV6-5 to TRBJ1-2; D not certain. The germline V gene encodes CDR1 MNHEY and CDR2 SVGAGI. The CDR3 spans 15 residues. V was shortened by 0 bases and J by 6 bases, with 14 bases between the two germline ends. CDR3: CASSYSIRGSDGYTF. The CDR3 region has the DNA TGTGCCAGCAGTTACTCGATTCGAGGGTCCGATGGCTACACCTTC.